This T cell receptor (beta chain) was documented in a study of beta chain features in type 1 diabetes. As concerns this clone: What it binds is unknown.

Study-wide findings and caveats: For patients and controls alike, PCR might favor shorter templates to the same degree.

Expressed TCRB transcripts were sequenced because the isolated RNA had all been reverse transcribed beforehand. This table comes from immunoSEQ multiplex PCR, and its TCRdb copy is limited to in-frame clones, with some not included. The sample holds hundreds of thousands of clones, around 15% seen once. Deletions cut 4 bases from V and 8 bases from J, with 17 bases between. There are 15 residues in the CDR3. CDR1 and CDR2 (germline): SGHDN, FVKESK. This chain connects TRBV14 to TRBJ1-4, with D maybe TRBD1 (6 bases). Input material: naive CD4+ T cells from blood. This TCR was sampled from a man between 18 and 35 years old in good health. CDR3 amino acids: CASSPPGQHAEKLFF. For the CDR3, the DNA is TGTGCCAGCAGCCCCCCGGGACAACATGCCGAAAAACTGTTTTTT.